This paragraph covers one T cell receptor beta chain sequence. Its specificity is unknown. Sequenced by immunoSEQ multiplex PCR; TCRdb stores in-frame clones only, minus some. Of over 75,000 clones detected, 60% to 75% appear once; the ten largest clones hold about 50%. The sample originates from a study of shared clonotypes between healthy human individuals. Whole-study results and caveats: Sharing across four donors was seen in 5% to 5.5% of naive CD4 clonotypes. Larger estimated richness was generally recorded for naive subsets relative to memory subsets.

Germline values: CDR1 SGHKS, CDR2 YYEKEE (reference sequence). The CDR3 is 16 residues long. Trimming took off 0 bases at V and 5 bases at J, with 18 bases between the two ends. This receptor was taken from a man in his thirties or forties in good health. Sequencing used memory CD8+ T cells sorted from blood. Subset described: CD45RO+ cells pooled with CCR7-negative TemRA cells. The chain carries TRBV5-5 and TRBJ2-7; D possibly uses TRBD1 or TRBD2 (6 bases each). The CDR3 sequence: CASSLVGGEGGNEQYF. In DNA form, the CDR3 reads TGTGCCAGCAGCTTGGTAGGGGGAGAGGGAGGAAACGAGCAGTACTTC. The full variable domain, its missing parts supplied by reference TRBV5-5 and TRBJ2-7, is DAGVTQSPTHLIKTRGQQVTLRCSPISGHKSVSWYQQVLGQGPQFIFQYYEKEERGRGNFPDRFSARQFPNYSSELNVNALLLGDSALYLCASSLVGGEGGNEQYFGPGTRLTVT.